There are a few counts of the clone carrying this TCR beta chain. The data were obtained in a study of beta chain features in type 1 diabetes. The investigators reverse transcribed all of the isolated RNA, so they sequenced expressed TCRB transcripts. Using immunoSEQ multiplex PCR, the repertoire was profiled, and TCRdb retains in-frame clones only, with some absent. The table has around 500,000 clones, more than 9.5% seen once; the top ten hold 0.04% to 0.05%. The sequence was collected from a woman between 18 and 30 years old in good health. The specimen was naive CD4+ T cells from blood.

CDR3 DNA sequence: TGTGCCAGCAGCGCCGAACCCCCGGGACAGGGAGAGACCCAGTACTTC. Protein product: CASSAEPPGQGETQYF. This sequence joins TRBV9 and TRBJ2-5; TRBD1 matches at 9 bases. The junction had 10 bases not matched to a gene; V was cut back by 3 bases and J by 4 bases. From germline, CDR1 is SGDLS and CDR2 YYNGEE. The CDR3 runs 16 residues.